The 11 T cell receptor beta chains in this list originate from one sample, sequenced in a study of blood T cells in healthy people across ages. Then a second PCR, running about 6 to 11 cycles, was carried out with a sample-barcoded 5' primer and a J-beta primer mix. One entry per CDR3 protein, called by TCRdb with MiXCR from the 5' RACE reads. This table has over 1,500,000 distinct CDR3 sequences, 39% appearing once. Input material: blood. The receptors shown here come from a human donor in good health.

This clonotype was seen just once. This chain uses TRBV20-1 with TRBJ1-5; D unresolved. Germline V gives CDR1 DFQATT, CDR2 SNEGSKA (reference sequence). Trimming cost V 0 bases and J 1 base, with 25 bases left between them. The CDR3 is 20 amino acids. In DNA, the CDR3 is TGCAGTGCTAGAGATACCGGGCGGATGGCTTGGCCTATAAGCAATCAGCCCCAGCATTTT. As protein: CSARDTGRMAWPISNQPQHF.

The V call is TRBV28, the J call TRBJ1-2; 9 bases line up with TRBD1. Looked up from germline, CDR1 is MDHEN and CDR2 is SYDVKM. V gave up 6 bases and J gave up 6 bases; unmatched junction bases: 8. The CDR3 spans 14 residues. CDR3 residues: CASRYTQGAHGYTF. CDR3 in DNA: TGTGCCAGCAGATACACACAGGGGGCTCATGGCTACACCTTC.

The chain couples TRBV12-3 or TRBV12-4 to TRBJ2-1; 10 bases are shared with TRBD2. The V gene end was trimmed by 4 bases and the J gene end by 5 bases; junction bases not matched to a gene: 5. The length of the CDR3 is 15 residues. The CDR3 loop reads CASSSSGGLNNEQFF. The CDR3 region has the DNA TGTGCCAGCAGTTCTAGCGGGGGACTTAACAATGAGCAGTTCTTC.

The V gene is TRBV11-2, the J gene TRBJ2-1, with TRBD1 as a possible D gene (6 bases). The germline CDR1 and CDR2 sequences are SGHAT and FQNNGV. V gave up 8 bases and J gave up 9 bases, with 20 bases separating them. The CDR3 extends over 14 amino acids. The CDR3 spells CASSFTAGASEQFF. The CDR3 DNA sequence: TGTGCCAGCTCATTCACGGCAGGGGCGAGTGAGCAGTTCTTC.

The chain employs TRBV5-6 and TRBJ1-1, with D unclear. Germline values: CDR1 SGHDT, CDR2 YYEEEE. Between the trimmed V and J ends, which lost 4 bases and 0 bases, there was a span of 10 bases. The CDR3 extends over 14 amino acids. Here the CDR3 DNA reads TGTGCCAGCAGCCGGGCCCCATTGAACACTGAAGCTTTCTTT. This encodes CASSRAPLNTEAFF.

This chain connects TRBV3-1 to TRBJ1-2, with unresolved D. This CDR3 has 13 residues. Trimming took off 6 bases at V and 4 bases at J, with 12 bases between the two ends. CDR1 is LGHDT, CDR2 YNNKEL, per germline (reference sequence). The CDR3 DNA is TGTGCCAGCAGATTCGCAGGCGGCTATGGCTACACCTTC. Protein sequence: CASRFAGGYGYTF.

The chain carries TRBV7-2 and TRBJ2-3; TRBD2 matches 8 bases. Germline CDR1 and CDR2: SGHTA and FQGNSA. The length of the CDR3 is 16 residues. Trimming cost V 0 bases and J 5 bases; bases outside gene matches: 7. CDR3 nucleotides: TGTGCCAGCAGCTTAGCGGGCCAGCGGGGGATAGATACGCAGTATTTT. Translating gives CASSLAGQRGIDTQYF.

The CDR3 DNA follows: TGTGCCAGCTCTTTCCACAGTTTGTCTTCACCCCTCCACTTT. This gives the protein CASSFHSLSSPLHF. The chain links TRBV6-5 to TRBJ1-6; D gene unclear. This CDR3 region has 14 residues. The V gene lost 8 bases and the J gene lost 9 bases, with 17 bases spanning the gap. The germline V gene has CDR1 MNHEY and CDR2 SVGAGI.

This clonotype was seen a handful of times. This chain connects TRBV7-6 to TRBJ1-4; D ambiguous. Trimming pared 3 bases from V and 4 bases from J, leaving 12 bases between. The CDR3 contains 15 residues. In germline, CDR1 is SGHVS, CDR2 FNYEAQ. The CDR3 sequence: CASSFVLGFNEKLFF. CDR3 DNA: TGTGCCAGCAGCTTTGTGTTGGGTTTTAATGAAAAACTGTTTTTT.

This clonotype has just one count. The chain combines TRBV29-1 with TRBJ1-5, with no clear D. Germline V gene lookup returns CDR1 SQVTM and CDR2 ANQGSEA. V lost 6 bases and J lost 6, with 9 bases in between. The CDR3 spans 11 residues. The CDR3 nucleotides read TGCAGCGTCGAATGGGGTCAGCCCCAGCATTTT. Protein: CSVEWGQPQHF.

The rearrangement joins TRBV20-1 to TRBJ1-6, with unresolved D. From germline, CDR1 is DFQATT and CDR2 SNEGSKA (reference sequence). V lost 0 bases and J 8 bases, leaving 11 bases between the germline ends. The CDR3 runs to 14 residues. DNA for the CDR3: TGCAGTGCTAGAGATTACGTCGGTTATTCACCCCTCCACTTT. Translating gives CSARDYVGYSPLHF.